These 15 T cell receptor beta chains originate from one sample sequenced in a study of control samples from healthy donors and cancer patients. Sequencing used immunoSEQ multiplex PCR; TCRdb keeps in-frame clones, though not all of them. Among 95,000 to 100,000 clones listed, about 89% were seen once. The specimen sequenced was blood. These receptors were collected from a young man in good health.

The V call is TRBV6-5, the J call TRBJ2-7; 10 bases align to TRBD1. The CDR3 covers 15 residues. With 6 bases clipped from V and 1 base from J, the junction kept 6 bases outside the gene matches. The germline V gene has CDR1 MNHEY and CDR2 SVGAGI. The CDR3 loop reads CASSRGTGASYEQYV. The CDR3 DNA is TGTGCCAGCAGCAGGGGGACAGGGGCGTCCTACGAGCAGTACGTC.

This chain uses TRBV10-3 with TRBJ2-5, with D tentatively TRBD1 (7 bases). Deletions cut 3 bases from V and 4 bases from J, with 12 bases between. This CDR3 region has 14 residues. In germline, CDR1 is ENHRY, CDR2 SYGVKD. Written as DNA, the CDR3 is TGTGCCATCAGTGAAGCAGGGGGGATAGAGACCCAGTACTTC. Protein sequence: CAISEAGGIETQYF.

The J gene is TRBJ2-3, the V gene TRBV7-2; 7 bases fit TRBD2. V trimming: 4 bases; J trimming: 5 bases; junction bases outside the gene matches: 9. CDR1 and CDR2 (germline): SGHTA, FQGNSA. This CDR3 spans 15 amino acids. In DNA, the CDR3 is TGTGCCAGCAGCTCAGGACTAGGAGTTGGAGATACGCAGTATTTT. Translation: CASSSGLGVGDTQYF.

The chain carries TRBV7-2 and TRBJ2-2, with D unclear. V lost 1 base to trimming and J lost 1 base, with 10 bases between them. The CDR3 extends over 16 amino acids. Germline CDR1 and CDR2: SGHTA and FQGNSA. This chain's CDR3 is CASSLGSILNTGELFF. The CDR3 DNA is TGTGCCAGCAGCTTAGGGAGTATTTTGAACACCGGGGAGCTGTTTTTT.

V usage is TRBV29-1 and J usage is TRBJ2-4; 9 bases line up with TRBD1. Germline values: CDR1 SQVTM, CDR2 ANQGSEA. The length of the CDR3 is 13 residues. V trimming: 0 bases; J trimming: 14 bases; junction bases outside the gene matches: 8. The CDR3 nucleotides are TGCAGCGTTGAAGATCAGGGGACAGGGTTAGAGTACTTC. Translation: CSVEDQGTGLEYF. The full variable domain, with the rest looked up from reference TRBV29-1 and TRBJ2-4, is SAVISQKPSRDICQRGTSLTIQCQVDSQVTMMFWYRQQPGQSLTLIATANQGSEATYESGFVIDKFPISRPNLTFSTLTVSNMSPEDSSIYLCSVEDQGTGLEYFGAGTRLSVL.

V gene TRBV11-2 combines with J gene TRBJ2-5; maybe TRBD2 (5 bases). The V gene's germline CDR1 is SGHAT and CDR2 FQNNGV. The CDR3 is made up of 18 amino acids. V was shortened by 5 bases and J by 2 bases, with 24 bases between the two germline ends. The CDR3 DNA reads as TGTGCCAGCAGCCCCCGGACGGGAAGGTCGGGGAGACAAGAGACCCAGTACTTC. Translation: CASSPRTGRSGRQETQYF.

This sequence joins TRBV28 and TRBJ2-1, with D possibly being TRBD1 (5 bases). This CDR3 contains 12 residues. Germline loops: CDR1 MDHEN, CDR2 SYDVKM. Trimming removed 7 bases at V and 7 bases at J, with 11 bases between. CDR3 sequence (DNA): TGTGCCAGCACCCGTGGGGCGAATGAGCAGTTCTTC. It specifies CASTRGANEQFF.

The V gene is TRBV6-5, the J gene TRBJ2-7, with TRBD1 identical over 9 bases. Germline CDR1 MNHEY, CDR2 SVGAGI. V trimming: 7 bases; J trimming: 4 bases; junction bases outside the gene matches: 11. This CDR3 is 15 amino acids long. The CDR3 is CASTNMPGQGYEQYF. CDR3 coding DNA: TGTGCCAGCACCAATATGCCGGGACAGGGTTACGAGCAGTACTTC.

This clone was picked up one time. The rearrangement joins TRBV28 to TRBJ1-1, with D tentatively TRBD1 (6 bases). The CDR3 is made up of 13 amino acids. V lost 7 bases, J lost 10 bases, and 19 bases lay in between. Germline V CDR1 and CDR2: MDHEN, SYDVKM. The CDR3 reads CASTDRRRSGAFF. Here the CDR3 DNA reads TGTGCCAGCACAGACAGGCGTAGGAGTGGAGCTTTCTTT.

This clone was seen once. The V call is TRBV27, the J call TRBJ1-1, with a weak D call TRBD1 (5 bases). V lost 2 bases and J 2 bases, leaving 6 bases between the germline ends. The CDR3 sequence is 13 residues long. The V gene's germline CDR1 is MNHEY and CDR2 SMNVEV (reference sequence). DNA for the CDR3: TGTGCCAGCAGTTTAGGGGCAAACACTGAAGCTTTCTTT. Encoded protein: CASSLGANTEAFF.

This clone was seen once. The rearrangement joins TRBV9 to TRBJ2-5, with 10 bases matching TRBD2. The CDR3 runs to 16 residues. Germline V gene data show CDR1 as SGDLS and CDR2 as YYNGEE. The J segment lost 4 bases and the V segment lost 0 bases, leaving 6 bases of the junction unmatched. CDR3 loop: CASSVVGPSGGETQYF. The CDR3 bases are TGTGCCAGCAGCGTAGTTGGCCCTAGCGGGGGAGAGACCCAGTACTTC.

The CDR3 sequence: CASSHWTGATEQYF. The CDR3 coding sequence is TGTGCCAGCAGCCATTGGACAGGGGCCACCGAGCAGTACTTC. J is TRBJ2-7 and V is TRBV3-1 (or the pseudogene TRBV3-2), with 9 bases aligning to TRBD1. The J segment lost 6 bases and the V segment lost 3 bases, leaving 6 bases of the junction unmatched. CDR1 and CDR2 (germline): LGHDT, YNNKEL (reference sequence). This CDR3 is built from 14 residues.

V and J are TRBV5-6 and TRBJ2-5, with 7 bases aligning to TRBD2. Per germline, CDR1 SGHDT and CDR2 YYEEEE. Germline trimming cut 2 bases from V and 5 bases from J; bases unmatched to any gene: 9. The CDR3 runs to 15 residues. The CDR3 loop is CASSFTGTKRETQYF. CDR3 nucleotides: TGTGCCAGCAGCTTCACCGGGACTAAGAGGGAGACCCAGTACTTC.

The CDR3: CAWSVLHRNTEAFF. The CDR3 bases are TGTGCCTGGAGTGTACTACACCGGAACACTGAAGCTTTCTTT. V is TRBV30 and J is TRBJ1-1, with D hard to call. This CDR3 comprises 14 residues. The V end lost 0 bases, the J end lost 1 base, and 9 bases lay between the germline ends. Germline loops: CDR1 GTSNPN, CDR2 SVGIG (reference sequence).

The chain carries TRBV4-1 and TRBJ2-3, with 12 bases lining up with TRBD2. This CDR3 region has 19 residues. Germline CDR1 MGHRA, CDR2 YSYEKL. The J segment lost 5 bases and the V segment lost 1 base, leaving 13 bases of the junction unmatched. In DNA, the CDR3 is TGCGCCAGCAGCCAAGCATATGATCCGACTAGCGGGAGAGAAGATACGCAGTATTTT. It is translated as CASSQAYDPTSGREDTQYF.